This is a list of T cell receptor beta chains from one sample in a study of blood T cell repertoires in COVID-19. This table comes from immunoSEQ multiplex PCR, and its TCRdb copy is limited to in-frame clones, with some not included. The table has tens of thousands of clones, 65% to 80% seen once. Specimen: peripheral blood. These TCRs come from a human donor in a cohort sampled during active COVID-19. Both conserved end residues are part of each CDR3. A D gene is named only where the DNA matches it firmly. Expanded clones get a size class; other rows say once, few or many, or leave the size out.

TRBD2	15	TRBV7-2	TRBJ2-2	NA	TGTGCCAGCAGCATCGGACTAGCGGGCGGCGGGGAGCTGTTTTTT	CASSIGLAGGGELFF
TRBD2	16	TRBV9	TRBJ2-1	NA	TGTGCCAGCAGCGTAGGGGGACTAGACCCCCGCAATGAGCAGTTCTTC	CASSVGGLDPRNEQFF
TRBD2	14	TRBV28	TRBJ2-5	NA	TGTGCCAGCAGTTTTAGCGGGAGGAGGGAGACCCAGTACTTC	CASSFSGRRETQYF
NA	10	TRBV20-1	TRBJ1-2	NA	TGCAGTGCTCAGGACTATGGCTACACCTTC	CSAQDYGYTF
TRBD1	15	TRBV6-2/TRBV6-3	TRBJ2-3	NA	TGTGCCAGCAGCAACCCGACAGGGGTTACAGATACGCAGTATTTT	CASSNPTGVTDTQYF
NA	13	TRBV7-8	TRBJ1-3	NA	TGTGCCAGCAGCTTACGGGGTGGAAACACCATATATTTT	CASSLRGGNTIYF
TRBD1	13	TRBV18	TRBJ1-4	NA	TGTGCCAGCTCCCAGGGGGTAGCTGAAAAACTGTTTTTT	CASSQGVAEKLFF
TRBD1	13	TRBV29-1	TRBJ1-6	NA	TGCAGCGTGAGGACAGGGAGTAATTCACCCCTCCACTTT	CSVRTGSNSPLHF
NA	13	TRBV5-4	TRBJ2-5	NA	TGTGCCAGCAGCTTGGGTATTGGCGAGACCCAGTACTTC	CASSLGIGETQYF
NA	17	TRBV12-2	TRBJ2-1	NA	TGTGCAAGTCTGGGACTAGCGGCGAGGAGCTCCTACAATGAGCAGTTCTTC	CASLGLAARSSYNEQFF
NA	14	TRBV11-2	TRBJ2-7	few	TGTGCCAGCAGCTTAGTAGCGAAAAGCTACGAGCAGTACTTC	CASSLVAKSYEQYF